This TCR beta chain came from a study of read filtering for tumor transcriptome and immune sequencing (TCRdb year 2020). Regarding the complete study: The cohort consisted of roughly 18 male and approximately 14 female patients, with a mean age of about 66 years and an age range of roughly 45 to 85. Under revised international staging, roughly 8 patients fell into R-ISS I, some 15 into R-ISS II and over five into R-ISS III. Per sample, about 4.05 to 11 million TCR-region mapped reads were obtained with IR-seq, compared with only roughly 80 to 1,300 with RNA-seq. After DNase treatment, whole-transcriptome libraries were prepared using the TruSeq RNA Access Library Prep Kit. TCR repertoires obtained by targeted immune repertoire sequencing and by bulk whole-transcriptome sequencing performed on the same bone marrow samples were compared. A main aim was a read-filtering strategy for immune repertoire data, specifically whether clonotypes supported by a single read should be removed.

On the study overall, not on this receptor specifically: In IR-seq, about 82% of clonotypes but roughly 4% of total reads were represented by single-read clonotypes, whereas in RNA-seq, around 73% of clonotypes and approximately 40% of reads were represented by single-read clonotypes. Clonotypes were captured by IR-seq at much higher depth and more reliably than by RNA-seq, and smaller IR-seq throughput was sufficient for identification of most shared clonotypes. Rather than purified T cells, the sorted CD138-negative fraction was a mixed bone marrow immune population. Removing single-read clonotypes increased the correlation between IR-seq and RNA-seq shared clonotype proportions.

Starting from approximately 0.4 ug RNA, TCR libraries were constructed with the Immunoverse kit using molecular barcoded adaptors that cover the alpha/delta and beta/gamma chains. TCR library preparation used the same RNA that was used for transcriptome sequencing. TCR libraries were sequenced on an Illumina HiSeq 4000 with 2 x 150 cycles. As for the authors' bioinformatics: Using MiXCR, which included quality filtering and error correction, TCR reads were aligned to human V, D, J and C references and then assembled into CDR3 clonotypes. The tcR package in R was used for analysis of clonotype counts and gene usage diversity. For inspection of raw mapping reads, RNA-seq reads were mapped by STAR aligner version 2.5.3a onto GRCh37 of the human genome. To test the effect of sequencing depth on detected clonotypes, IR-seq fastq files were randomly downsampled using Seqtk 1.3. TCRdb redid the processing of the public reads, applying fastp at Q25 and MiXCR, and retained in-frame beta chains. Merged by CDR3 protein, the rows form single entries marked with the most common genes and DNA. V and J calls and clone size were set by TCRdb, not the authors. For this sample there are fewer than 45,000 distinct CDR3 sequences; approximately 12% appear just once. Jointly, the top ten make up 30% to 45% of the sample.

Reading the germline V gene gives CDR1 SGHVS and CDR2 FNYEAQ. Spanning cysteine to phenylalanine, the CDR3 consists of 17 amino acids. The only DNA kept is the CDR3, 51 bases in frame from the first base. V was cut back by 5 bases and J by 2 bases, leaving a gap of 19 bases between them. This clonotype was counted ten times or more. Its recognized antigen is unknown. No base qualities exist here, and no much larger clone lies one base off it. Every patient had bone marrow sampled at the time of active disease. Bone marrow mononuclear cells were isolated by Ficoll-Hypaque density gradient centrifugation. Myeloma plasma cells were removed and CD138-negative cells were collected by negative selection after labeling with CD138 magnetic microbeads on a MACS separator. The purity of the isolated cells was checked by flow cytometry with CD138 antibodies on an Attune NxT. Total RNA was extracted with TRIzol reagent and quantified with a NanoDrop spectrophotometer. For each patient, the CD138-negative bone marrow sample underwent paired RNA-seq and IR-seq.

Sequencing input: a population of CD138-negative cells sorted from bone marrow. Reading the label with the study, this specimen's cell subset or site is: bone marrow mononuclear cells depleted of CD138+ plasma/myeloma cells by negative magnetic selection. The chain is made from TRBV7-6 and TRBJ2-1; 5 matching bases give a weak D call of TRBD1. The origin of this receptor is a donor at least 40 years old with multiple myeloma. The DNA sequence is given as TGTGCCAGCAGCCTAAAACCCCAGGGTTCAGCCTACAATGAGCAGTTCTTC. It encodes CASSLKPQGSAYNEQFF.